The 29 T cell receptor beta chains below come from one sample, sequenced in a study of blood T cell repertoires in COVID-19. TCRdb's table, derived via immunoSEQ multiplex PCR, lists solely in-frame clones and lacks some. The sample records 250,000 to 350,000 clones, roughly 90% being singletons. The specimen was peripheral blood. All receptors come from a woman between 25 and 40 years old with COVID-19, enrolled during active disease.

The chain recombines TRBV6-6 with TRBJ2-7; 13 bases are a match to TRBD2. V trimming: 6 bases; J trimming: 3 bases; junction bases outside the gene matches: 2. Germline V gene sequence: CDR1 MNHNY, CDR2 SVGAGI (reference sequence). The CDR3 is made up of 14 amino acids. CDR3 in DNA: TGTGCCAGCAGGTGGACTAGCGGGAGCTACGAGCAGTACTTC. The encoded protein is CASRWTSGSYEQYF.

The gene calls are TRBV27 and TRBJ2-7, with TRBD2 matching over 10 bases. Losses at the gene ends were 0 bases for V and 4 bases for J; bases not matched to a gene: 9. The CDR3 runs to 17 residues. Germline loops: CDR1 MNHEY, CDR2 SMNVEV (reference sequence). CDR3 nucleotides: TGTGCCAGCAGTTTATCGGGCCTAGCGGGAGCCTGGTACGAGCAGTACTTC. It encodes CASSLSGLAGAWYEQYF.

This clone has a single count. The chain has TRBV10-1 and TRBJ2-3, with 15 bases matching TRBD2. Germline CDR1 and CDR2: WNHNN and SYGVQD (reference sequence). The CDR3 loop spans 18 amino acids. Losses at the gene ends were 11 bases for V and 4 bases for J; bases not matched to a gene: 16. The CDR3 sequence is CARRGLAGGKGWPDTQYF. CDR3 nucleotides: TGCGCCCGTCGGGGACTAGCGGGAGGTAAGGGGTGGCCAGATACGCAGTATTTT.

This clone has just a few counts. The chain has TRBV7-9 and TRBJ1-4; D unclear. The CDR3 consists of 15 residues. In germline, CDR1 is SEHNR, CDR2 FQNEAQ (reference sequence). V gave up 2 bases and J gave up 3 bases, with 10 bases separating them. The CDR3 loop is CASSLRRAANEKLFF. In DNA form, the CDR3 reads TGTGCCAGCAGCTTACGGCGGGCTGCTAATGAAAAACTGTTTTTT. Combining the CDR3 with reference TRBV7-9 and TRBJ1-4 gives the whole variable domain DTGVSQNPRHKITKRGQNVTFRCDPISEHNRLYWYRQTLGQGPEFLTYFQNEAQLEKSRLLSDRFSAERPKGSFSTLEIQRTEQGDSAMYLCASSLRRAANEKLFFGSGTQLSVL.

The V and J genes are TRBV24-1 and TRBJ2-1; a possible D gene is TRBD2 (6 bases). CDR1 and CDR2 from the germline V gene are KGHDR and SFDVKD. Trimming took 9 bases from V and 9 from J, leaving 23 bases between them. The CDR3 has 15 residues. CDR3 nucleotides: TGTGCCACCCAGGAGCGGGCTGTTGATTTAGGTGAGCAGTTCTTC. It encodes CATQERAVDLGEQFF.

This chain links TRBV9 with TRBJ2-1; D ambiguous. V was clipped by 1 base and J by 3 bases, with 5 bases between them. The CDR3 loop spans 13 amino acids. CDR1 and CDR2 (germline): SGDLS, YYNGEE. In DNA, the CDR3 is TGTGCCAGCAGCGTACAGGACTACAATGAGCAGTTCTTC. Translating it yields CASSVQDYNEQFF.

The chain uses TRBV6-6 and TRBJ2-2; D gene ambiguous. Deletions cut 7 bases from V and 7 bases from J, with 7 bases between. Per germline, CDR1 MNHNY and CDR2 SVGAGI (reference sequence). This CDR3 is 11 amino acids long. The CDR3 is CASTRSGELFF. The CDR3 nucleotides read TGTGCCAGCACCCGTAGCGGGGAGCTGTTTTTT.

This chain joins TRBV28 and TRBJ2-5, with 7 bases fitting TRBD2. CDR1 and CDR2 (germline): MDHEN, SYDVKM. This CDR3 spans 15 amino acids. J was trimmed by 5 bases and V by 7 bases; bases with no gene match: 13. The DNA of the CDR3 is TGTGCCAGCATCCTGCGGGGAGGGAGAGGTGAGACCCAGTACTTC. Translated: CASILRGGRGETQYF.

V and J are TRBV30 and TRBJ1-1, with a tentative D call TRBD1 (6 bases). CDR1 and CDR2 from the germline V gene are GTSNPN and SVGIG (reference sequence). The CDR3 totals 13 residues. V lost 2 bases, J lost 2 bases, and 9 bases lay in between. CDR3 in DNA: TGTGCCTGGAGTATACAGGGAAACACTGAAGCTTTCTTT. Translation gives CAWSIQGNTEAFF.

The rearrangement uses TRBV28 and TRBJ2-7; maybe TRBD1 (6 bases). Germline CDR1 is MDHEN and CDR2 is SYDVKM. Deletions cut 8 bases from V and 2 bases from J, with 13 bases between. The CDR3 has 13 amino acids. CDR3 coding DNA: TGTGCCAGCGCACAACAGGGTCCCTACGAGCAGTACTTC. Its protein is CASAQQGPYEQYF.

The rearrangement joins TRBV15 to TRBJ2-7; D might be TRBD2 (6 bases). The CDR3 covers 15 residues. Germline lookup yields CDR1 LNHNV and CDR2 YYDKDF (reference sequence). Trimming took 5 bases from V and 5 from J, leaving 19 bases between them. CDR3 sequence: CATSSLGGNWHEQYF. CDR3 DNA sequence: TGTGCCACCAGCTCCTTGGGCGGGAACTGGCACGAGCAGTACTTC.

The chain is built from TRBV5-6 and TRBJ2-5; TRBD2 matches at 14 bases. Germline V lookup: CDR1 SGHDT, CDR2 YYEEEE. The CDR3 has 15 amino acids. Losses at the gene ends were 7 bases for V and 1 base for J; bases not matched to a gene: 3. CDR3 protein: CASGGTSGSQETQYF. CDR3 in DNA: TGTGCCAGCGGCGGGACTAGCGGGAGCCAAGAGACCCAGTACTTC.

This chain links TRBV5-1 with TRBJ2-1; TRBD2 matches at 11 bases. Germline V CDR1 and CDR2: SGHRS, YFSETQ. V shed 5 bases and J 4 bases; nucleotides not matched to a gene: 5. There are 15 residues in the CDR3. CDR3 bases: TGCGCCAGCAGACCGGGACTAGCGGAATACAATGAGCAGTTCTTC. It specifies CASRPGLAEYNEQFF.

The rearrangement links TRBV7-6 to TRBJ2-3; 16 nucleotides align to TRBD2. With V trimmed by 5 bases and J by 4 bases, 12 bases remained unmatched. The CDR3 contains 19 residues. The germline CDR1 and CDR2 sequences are SGHVS and FNYEAQ. CDR3 region: CASSRGLAGGPRYSDTQYF. CDR3 bases: TGTGCCAGCAGCCGGGGACTAGCGGGAGGGCCGAGGTACTCAGATACGCAGTATTTT.

The chain combines TRBV6-5 with TRBJ2-7, with TRBD1 identical over 7 bases. Germline trimming cut 3 bases from V and 5 bases from J; bases unmatched to any gene: 7. Germline-derived CDR1 and CDR2 are MNHEY and SVGAGI. This CDR3 is built from 14 residues. The CDR3 region is CASSYSQGVNEQYF. The CDR3 nucleotides read TGTGCCAGCAGTTATTCCCAGGGGGTGAACGAGCAGTACTTC.

V is TRBV11-2 and J is TRBJ1-4; 10 nucleotides agree with TRBD1. In germline, CDR1 is SGHAT, CDR2 FQNNGV. J lost 6 bases, V lost 5 bases, and 3 bases had no gene match. The CDR3 runs to 14 residues. CDR3 amino acids: CASSPTGGDEKLFF. CDR3 bases: TGTGCCAGCAGCCCGACAGGGGGCGATGAAAAACTGTTTTTT.

This clone has a handful of counts. This chain joins TRBV2 and TRBJ2-7, with 7 bases that match TRBD1. V lost 6 bases to trimming and J lost 5 bases; unmatched junction nucleotides: 7. Germline V gene sequence: CDR1 SNHLY, CDR2 FYNNEI. This CDR3 is 13 amino acids long. The chain's CDR3 is CASRNRQGHEQYF. For the CDR3, the DNA is TGTGCCAGCAGGAACCGACAGGGCCACGAGCAGTACTTC. The complete variable domain, with remaining parts taken from reference TRBV2 and TRBJ2-7, reads EPEVTQTPSHQVTQMGQEVILRCVPISNHLYFYWYRQILGQKVEFLVSFYNNEISEKSEIFDDQFSVERPDGSNFTLKIRSTKLEDSAMYFCASRNRQGHEQYFGPGTRLTVT.

V is TRBV6-5 and J is TRBJ1-2, with D unresolved. Trimming cost V 0 bases and J 0 bases, with 8 bases left between them. Germline CDR1 MNHEY, CDR2 SVGAGI. The CDR3 extends over 15 amino acids. This chain's CDR3 is CASSYSNTANYGYTF. As DNA, the CDR3 is TGTGCCAGCAGTTACTCGAACACCGCTAACTATGGCTACACCTTC.

The chain has TRBV7-9 and TRBJ1-3; tentative D call: TRBD1 (5 bases). The germline V and J ends were trimmed by 5 bases and 8 bases, with 16 bases remaining between them. Germline CDR1 is SEHNR and CDR2 is FQNEAQ (reference sequence). There are 14 residues in the CDR3. As DNA, the CDR3 is TGTGCCAGCAGCCCCGGGACTCCCGGAGACACCATATATTTT. Encoded protein: CASSPGTPGDTIYF.

The chain is built from TRBV5-1 and TRBJ1-6; 8 bases are shared with TRBD1. The CDR3 loop spans 15 amino acids. The V segment lost 4 bases and the J segment 13 bases; nucleotides outside the gene matches: 13. CDR1 is SGHRS, CDR2 YFSETQ, per germline. The CDR3 DNA reads TGCGCCAGCAGCACAAGGACAGGGTCGGATATCCCCCTCCACTTT. Protein product: CASSTRTGSDIPLHF.

This clone was picked up one time. The rearrangement joins TRBV3-1 (or the pseudogene TRBV3-2) to TRBJ1-3; maybe TRBD1 (6 bases). V dropped 4 bases and J dropped 2 bases, with 12 bases sitting between them. The CDR3 has 15 residues. CDR1 is LGHDT, CDR2 YNNKEL, per germline (reference sequence). CDR3 protein: CASSPSWGPGNTIYF. The CDR3, as DNA: TGTGCCAGCAGCCCAAGTTGGGGGCCTGGAAACACCATATATTTT.

The chain uses TRBV5-1 and TRBJ2-3; D unresolved. Germline V gene data show CDR1 as SGHRS and CDR2 as YFSETQ. The CDR3 totals 12 residues. Trimming cost V 2 bases and J 5 bases, with 6 bases left between them. CDR3 nucleotides: TGCGCCAGCAGCTTTGGCGGAGATACGCAGTATTTT. It encodes CASSFGGDTQYF.

The chain is built from TRBV5-5 and TRBJ2-7; unclear D gene. Germline lookup yields CDR1 SGHKS and CDR2 YYEKEE (reference sequence). The CDR3 is made up of 14 amino acids. Deletions cut 4 bases from V and 1 base from J, with 12 bases between. This CDR3 reads CASSVNRFSYEQYF. The CDR3 DNA reads TGTGCCAGCAGCGTAAACAGATTTTCCTACGAGCAGTACTTC.

V usage is TRBV7-9 and J usage is TRBJ1-5; D might be TRBD1 (5 bases). Germline V CDR1 and CDR2: SEHNR, FQNEAQ (reference sequence). The V and J ends lost 6 bases and 1 base respectively, with 10 bases between them. This CDR3 region has 14 residues. The CDR3 DNA is TGTGCCAGCAGTTCAGGGTCGAGCAATCAGCCCCAGCATTTT. As protein: CASSSGSSNQPQHF.

V is TRBV28 and J is TRBJ1-2, with 7 bases fitting TRBD1. In germline, CDR1 is MDHEN, CDR2 SYDVKM. V lost 10 bases and J lost 1; bases outside the gene matches: 9. This CDR3 contains 14 residues. The CDR3 DNA reads TGTGCCATAAGGGGGCCCCTGGGTAACTATGGCTACACCTTC. Protein: CAIRGPLGNYGYTF.

The chain carries TRBV18 and TRBJ2-3; no definite D call. V lost 1 base and J 6 bases, leaving 8 bases between the germline ends. From germline, CDR1 is KGHSH and CDR2 LQKENI. The CDR3 runs 13 residues. CDR3 in amino acids: CASSPLQSDTQYF. The CDR3 DNA reads as TGTGCCAGCTCACCACTACAGAGCGATACGCAGTATTTT. Based on the CDR3 plus reference TRBV18 and TRBJ2-3, the full variable domain is NAGVMQNPRHLVRRRGQEARLRCSPMKGHSHVYWYRQLPEEGLKFMVYLQKENIIDESGMPKERFSAEFPKEGPSILRIQQVVRGDSAAYFCASSPLQSDTQYFGPGTRLTVL.

The rearrangement uses TRBV19 and TRBJ2-2; 7 nucleotides align to TRBD1. The junction had 8 bases not matched to a gene; V was cut back by 5 bases and J by 2 bases. This CDR3 region has 16 residues. Germline values: CDR1 LNHDA, CDR2 SQIVND (reference sequence). As DNA, the CDR3 is TGTGCCAGTAGTGTCAACAGGGGAATAAACACCGGGGAGCTGTTTTTT. Amino acid sequence: CASSVNRGINTGELFF.

V and J are TRBV11-2 and TRBJ2-3, with TRBD1 matching over 10 bases. Germline loops: CDR1 SGHAT, CDR2 FQNNGV. The CDR3 sequence is 16 residues long. After removal of 3 bases from V and 3 bases from J, the junction contained 6 bases not matched to a gene. Here the CDR3 reads CASSFRQGARTDTQYF. The CDR3 nucleotides read TGTGCCAGCAGCTTCCGACAGGGGGCTAGGACAGATACGCAGTATTTT.

This clone came up once. This chain connects TRBV9 to TRBJ2-2; 7 bases align to TRBD2. Unmatched junction bases numbered 8, after V lost 4 bases and J lost 5 bases. CDR3 size: 15 residues. Looked up from germline, CDR1 is SGDLS and CDR2 is YYNGEE. CDR3 nucleotide sequence: TGTGCCAGCAGCCCCCGGACTAGTCGGACCGGGGAGCTGTTTTTT. It translates to CASSPRTSRTGELFF.